The 32 T cell receptor beta chains in this list originate from one sample, sequenced in a study of blood T cell repertoires in COVID-19. Sequencing used immunoSEQ multiplex PCR; TCRdb keeps in-frame clones, though not all of them. The table includes some 310,000 clones, roughly 89% detected once. What was sequenced was peripheral blood. These receptors originate from a woman between 40 and 55 years old with COVID-19, enrolled during active disease.

This chain connects TRBV3-1 (or the pseudogene TRBV3-2) to TRBJ2-7, with 7 bases identical to TRBD1. This CDR3 is built from 14 residues. Unmatched junction bases numbered 4, after V lost 0 bases and J lost 5 bases. Germline assignment: CDR1 LGHDT and CDR2 YNNKEL (reference sequence). Written as DNA, the CDR3 is TGTGCCAGCAGCCAAGAAGGGGACAGACACGAGCAGTACTTC. Encoded protein: CASSQEGDRHEQYF.

V gene TRBV4-3 combines with J gene TRBJ2-5, with 14 bases lining up with TRBD2. Trimming at V came to 3 bases and at J to 4 bases, leaving 4 bases not matched to a gene. Germline values: CDR1 LGHNA, CDR2 YSLEER. The CDR3 has 16 amino acids. The CDR3 reads CASSQRLAGGTETQYF. CDR3 DNA sequence: TGCGCCAGCAGCCAGAGACTAGCGGGGGGGACAGAGACCCAGTACTTC.

The rearrangement joins TRBV19 to TRBJ2-1; 12 bases match TRBD2. The CDR3 has 15 residues. V lost 8 bases, J lost 6 bases, and 8 bases stayed unmatched. Per germline, CDR1 LNHDA and CDR2 SQIVND (reference sequence). This CDR3 is CASLPGLAGGNEQFF. As DNA, the CDR3 is TGTGCCAGTTTACCGGGACTAGCGGGCGGCAATGAGCAGTTCTTC.

The rearrangement joins TRBV19 to TRBJ1-2; 7 bases are shared with TRBD1. Germline CDR1 is LNHDA and CDR2 is SQIVND (reference sequence). The CDR3 covers 15 residues. J gave up 4 bases and V 0 bases, and 5 bases lay outside the gene matches. CDR3 amino acids: CASSIDPDRIYGYTF. The CDR3 nucleotides are TGTGCCAGTAGTATAGATCCGGACAGGATCTATGGCTACACCTTC.

This clone appeared once. The junction departs from germline at one end; a sequencing error may be responsible. This chain connects TRBV7-3 to TRBJ2-1; possibly TRBD2 for D (5 bases). Germline CDR1 reads SGHTA; CDR2 reads FQGTGA. CDR3 length: 16 residues. The CDR3 protein is CASSPPGVTSHNEQFF. The CDR3 DNA reads TGTGCCAGCAGCCCCCCCGGGGTTACCTCCCACAATGAGCAGTTCTTC.

This clone was detected once. CDR3 bases: TGTGCCAGCAGAGGGAGAGGGCCGAACACTGAAGCTTTCTTT. Translation: CASRGRGPNTEAFF. V and J are TRBV28 and TRBJ1-1; no definite D call. V was clipped by 6 bases and J by 1 base, with 12 bases between them. The CDR3 totals 14 residues. Germline loops: CDR1 MDHEN, CDR2 SYDVKM.

The CDR3 nucleotides read TGTGCCAGCAGCCCAGATGATTCCCTTACCCGGGAGCTGTTTTTT. It yields the protein CASSPDDSLTRELFF. The J gene is TRBJ2-2, the V gene TRBV5-5; D is unclear. Trimming took off 4 bases at V and 9 bases at J, with 19 bases between the two ends. Looked up from germline, CDR1 is SGHKS and CDR2 is YYEKEE (reference sequence). This CDR3 is 15 amino acids long. The full variable domain, rest sourced from reference TRBV5-5 and TRBJ2-2, is DAGVTQSPTHLIKTRGQQVTLRCSPISGHKSVSWYQQVLGQGPQFIFQYYEKEERGRGNFPDRFSARQFPNYSSELNVNALLLGDSALYLCASSPDDSLTRELFFGEGSRLTVL.

The chain joins TRBV7-3 to TRBJ2-3, with D maybe TRBD1 (5 bases). Trimming removed 2 bases at V and 0 bases at J, with 12 bases between. Looked up from germline, CDR1 is SGHTA and CDR2 is FQGTGA. The CDR3 has 16 amino acids. The CDR3 DNA reads TGTGCCAGCAGCTTATGGGGCACCACTAGCACAGATACGCAGTATTTT. Translation gives CASSLWGTTSTDTQYF.

This sequence joins TRBV6-6 and TRBJ2-7, with D possibly matching TRBD1 (5 bases). CDR3 length: 12 amino acids. Germline CDR1 MNHNY, CDR2 SVGAGI (reference sequence). V lost 6 bases and J 0 bases, leaving 6 bases between the germline ends. The CDR3 here is CASRDTSYEQYF. CDR3 nucleotide sequence: TGTGCCAGCAGGGACACCTCCTACGAGCAGTACTTC.

J is TRBJ2-1 and V is TRBV7-9; 8 nucleotides line up with TRBD2. The germline gives CDR1 SEHNR, CDR2 FQNEAQ (reference sequence). The CDR3 covers 15 residues. With 5 bases clipped from V and 8 bases from J, the junction kept 11 bases outside the gene matches. CDR3 protein: CASSPSGGVVDEQFF. The CDR3 DNA sequence: TGTGCCAGCAGCCCCAGCGGGGGCGTCGTAGATGAGCAGTTCTTC.

The genes are TRBV7-2 and TRBJ1-1; the D is unclear. The CDR3 loop spans 16 amino acids. Germline V lookup: CDR1 SGHTA, CDR2 FQGNSA. Trimming removed 1 base from V and 2 bases from J, with 14 bases in between. For the CDR3, the DNA is TGTGCCAGCAGCTTAGGCTCGACACAGCTCAACACTGAAGCTTTCTTT. Protein: CASSLGSTQLNTEAFF.

V gene TRBV21-1 combines with J gene TRBJ2-5; the table's D call, TRBD1, has no DNA check behind it. TRBV21-1 is annotated as a pseudogene. The CDR3 totals 17 residues. CDR3 nucleotides: TGTGCCAGCAGCAAAGAAAAGGGACAGGGAATCCAAGAGACCCAGTACTTC. Protein sequence: CASSKEKGQGIQETQYF.

Note on this clone: The germline gene is not matched at one end of the junction; a read error may be the cause. The chain is built from TRBV25-1 and TRBJ1-5; the D gene is possibly TRBD1 (5 bases). CDR3 length: 14 amino acids. The germline V gene encodes CDR1 MGHDK and CDR2 SYGVNS. CDR3 sequence reads: CASSEGRVNRPQHF. In DNA form, the CDR3 reads TGTGCCAGCAGTGAGGGCAGGGTGAATCGGCCCCAGCATTTT.

The gene calls are TRBV5-5 and TRBJ2-7, with unresolved D. The V and J ends lost 0 bases and 0 bases respectively, with 7 bases between them. The CDR3 is made up of 14 amino acids. In germline, CDR1 is SGHKS, CDR2 YYEKEE (reference sequence). CDR3 nucleotide sequence: TGTGCCAGCAGCTTGGCTGCGTTCTCCTACGAGCAGTACTTC. Protein sequence: CASSLAAFSYEQYF.

The CDR3 coding sequence is TGCAGCGTTGACTGGGGACAGGGGCAAGAGACCCAGTACTTC. Translating it yields CSVDWGQGQETQYF. The chain employs TRBV29-1 and TRBJ2-5; 10 bases are a match to TRBD1. V gave up 3 bases and J gave up 2 bases; unmatched junction bases: 3. Looked up from germline, CDR1 is SQVTM and CDR2 is ANQGSEA. The CDR3 runs 14 residues.

This clone was counted a single time. This chain connects TRBV7-2 to TRBJ2-5, with 12 bases aligning to TRBD2. This CDR3 region has 13 residues. V gave up 7 bases and J gave up 9 bases; unmatched junction bases: 6. CDR1 and CDR2 from the germline V gene are SGHTA and FQGNSA. CDR3 protein: CASTSSGGVAQYF. The CDR3 DNA reads as TGTGCCAGCACCTCTAGCGGGGGGGTCGCCCAGTACTTC.

As regards this clone: This sample includes further DNA sequences coding for the same CDR3. J is TRBJ2-7 and V is TRBV11-3, with D possibly being TRBD2 (5 bases). The CDR3 has 12 amino acids. The germline CDR1 and CDR2 sequences are SGHNT and YENEEA. V lost 4 bases and J 6 bases, leaving 10 bases between the germline ends. Written as DNA, the CDR3 is TGTGCCAGCAGCTCTCGGACTGGCGAGCAGTACTTC. Protein product: CASSSRTGEQYF.

The chain has TRBV11-2 and TRBJ2-1, with 9 positions matching TRBD2. This CDR3 has 16 amino acids. Germline V CDR1 and CDR2: SGHAT, FQNNGV. The V gene end was trimmed by 0 bases and the J gene end by 9 bases; junction bases not matched to a gene: 9. CDR3 DNA sequence: TGTGCCAGCAGCTTAGACTTGGGGACTAGCTTCACTGAGCAGTTCTTC. As protein: CASSLDLGTSFTEQFF.

This chain joins TRBV6-1 and TRBJ1-4; tentative D call: TRBD1 (5 bases). Germline V gene sequence: CDR1 MNHNS, CDR2 SASEGT. The length of the CDR3 is 16 residues. V was cut by 1 base and J by 7 bases, with 16 bases left in between. The CDR3 sequence is CASSEEIGGRGEKLFF. CDR3 coding DNA: TGTGCCAGCAGTGAAGAAATAGGTGGAAGGGGTGAAAAACTGTTTTTT.

The V and J genes are TRBV5-8 and TRBJ1-5; D unclear. Per germline, CDR1 SGHTS and CDR2 YDEGEE. The CDR3 is 17 amino acids. Trimming took 0 bases from V and 1 from J, leaving 14 bases between them. The CDR3: CASSLGLRAMSNQPQHF. The CDR3 region has the DNA TGTGCCAGCAGCTTGGGGCTGCGAGCGATGAGCAATCAGCCCCAGCATTTT.

The chain employs TRBV5-4 and TRBJ2-7; perhaps TRBD1 as D (6 bases). Germline CDR1 and CDR2: SGHNT and YYREEE (reference sequence). Trimming stripped 2 bases from V and 3 bases from J, with 12 bases between. The CDR3 extends over 14 amino acids. CDR3 sequence (DNA): TGTGCCAGCAGCTTTCCAGGGGCAGTCTACGAGCAGTACTTC. This encodes CASSFPGAVYEQYF.

This clone was picked up one time. CDR3 in DNA: TGCAGCGGGCTGGACAGAACCACAGATACGCAGTATTTT. Its protein product is CSGLDRTTDTQYF. The chain recombines TRBV29-1 with TRBJ2-3, with a weak D call TRBD1 (6 bases). This CDR3 is 13 amino acids long. The germline gives CDR1 SQVTM, CDR2 ANQGSEA. V lost 7 bases and J lost 2, with 13 bases in between.

This clone was detected only once. The rearrangement links TRBV9 to TRBJ1-3; the D is unclear. Germline V gene data show CDR1 as SGDLS and CDR2 as YYNGEE. This CDR3 is built from 14 residues. V was clipped by 0 bases and J by 2 bases, with 6 bases between them. CDR3 amino acids: CASSVELPGNTIYF. The CDR3 DNA reads as TGTGCCAGCAGCGTAGAGCTTCCTGGAAACACCATATATTTT.

The chain couples TRBV5-3 to TRBJ2-3; 7 nucleotides agree with TRBD1. TRBV5-3 carries the ORF label, with uncertain function. The CDR3 loop spans 19 amino acids. Germline trimming cut 3 bases from V and 2 bases from J; bases unmatched to any gene: 18. The CDR3 spells CARSSTGCPGGQITDTQYF. The CDR3 DNA reads as TGTGCCAGAAGCTCCACAGGTTGCCCAGGGGGACAGATCACAGATACGCAGTATTTT.

The chain carries TRBV7-8 and TRBJ2-5, with TRBD2 as a possible D gene (6 bases). V was clipped by 5 bases and J by 3 bases, with 13 bases between them. In germline, CDR1 is SGHVS, CDR2 FQNEAQ. The CDR3 consists of 14 residues. The CDR3 DNA reads TGTGCCAGCAGCGCCCGGGACTGGGAAGAGACCCAGTACTTC. Amino acid sequence: CASSARDWEETQYF.

The chain recombines TRBV20-1 with TRBJ2-1; 7 bases map to TRBD2. The ends lost 5 bases at V and 10 bases at J; junction bases unmatched: 5. The V gene's germline CDR1 is DFQATT and CDR2 SNEGSKA (reference sequence). The CDR3 contains 11 residues. The CDR3 loop is CSAGRGGEQFF. DNA for the CDR3: TGCAGTGCTGGGAGGGGAGGGGAGCAGTTCTTC.

J is TRBJ1-6 and V is TRBV20-1; tentatively, D is TRBD1 (5 bases). The germline V gene has CDR1 DFQATT and CDR2 SNEGSKA (reference sequence). This CDR3 spans 13 amino acids. The V end lost 3 bases, the J end lost 10 bases, and 13 bases lay between the germline ends. CDR3 in DNA: TGCAGTGCTAGTGTGGGGGGGAACTCACCCCTCCACTTT. Its protein product is CSASVGGNSPLHF.

This chain links TRBV2 with TRBJ1-6, with D perhaps matching TRBD1 (5 bases). The ends were cut back, 6 bases at V and 8 bases at J, with 17 bases in the middle. The CDR3 is 15 amino acids. Germline CDR1 is SNHLY and CDR2 is FYNNEI. The CDR3 sequence: CASSSGGPLDSPLHF. DNA for the CDR3: TGTGCCAGCAGCTCGGGGGGACCCCTGGATTCACCCCTCCACTTT. The whole variable domain, remainder taken from reference TRBV2 and TRBJ1-6, is EPEVTQTPSHQVTQMGQEVILRCVPISNHLYFYWYRQILGQKVEFLVSFYNNEISEKSEIFDDQFSVERPDGSNFTLKIRSTKLEDSAMYFCASSSGGPLDSPLHFGNGTRLTVT.

The gene calls are TRBV10-3 and TRBJ1-2; D might be TRBD1 (6 bases). CDR1 ENHRY and CDR2 SYGVKD come from the germline V gene. The CDR3 is made up of 14 amino acids. The V gene lost 6 bases and the J gene lost 2 bases, with 13 bases spanning the gap. The CDR3 protein is CAISAKTGNYGYTF. CDR3 sequence (DNA): TGTGCCATCAGCGCCAAAACAGGGAACTATGGCTACACCTTC.

The chain recombines TRBV19 with TRBJ2-3; 10 bases map to TRBD1. The CDR3 is 16 amino acids. Germline CDR1 is LNHDA and CDR2 is SQIVND (reference sequence). The V gene end was trimmed by 3 bases and the J gene end by 2 bases; junction bases not matched to a gene: 5. The CDR3 region has the DNA TGTGCCAGTAGTATCCGGGACAGGGGATACACAGATACGCAGTATTTT. It specifies CASSIRDRGYTDTQYF.

CDR3 protein: CASTPPVTGEVTEAFF. The CDR3 bases are TGTGCCAGCACCCCCCCCGTGACAGGGGAGGTCACTGAAGCTTTCTTT. The genes are TRBV7-2 and TRBJ1-1, with 8 positions matching TRBD1. The CDR3 covers 16 residues. J lost 4 bases, V lost 7 bases, and 14 bases had no gene match. Germline CDR1 SGHTA, CDR2 FQGNSA.

The rearrangement links TRBV7-9 to TRBJ2-3, with TRBD2 identical over 11 bases. V dropped 5 bases and J dropped 5; count of bases not matched to a gene: 9. Per germline, CDR1 SEHNR and CDR2 FQNEAQ (reference sequence). This CDR3 comprises 16 residues. CDR3: CASSTGTSGPLDTQYF. The CDR3 nucleotides read TGTGCCAGCAGCACCGGGACTAGCGGTCCGTTAGATACGCAGTATTTT. The full variable domain, completed using reference TRBV7-9 and TRBJ2-3, is DTGVSQNPRHKITKRGQNVTFRCDPISEHNRLYWYRQTLGQGPEFLTYFQNEAQLEKSRLLSDRFSAERPKGSFSTLEIQRTEQGDSAMYLCASSTGTSGPLDTQYFGPGTRLTVL.